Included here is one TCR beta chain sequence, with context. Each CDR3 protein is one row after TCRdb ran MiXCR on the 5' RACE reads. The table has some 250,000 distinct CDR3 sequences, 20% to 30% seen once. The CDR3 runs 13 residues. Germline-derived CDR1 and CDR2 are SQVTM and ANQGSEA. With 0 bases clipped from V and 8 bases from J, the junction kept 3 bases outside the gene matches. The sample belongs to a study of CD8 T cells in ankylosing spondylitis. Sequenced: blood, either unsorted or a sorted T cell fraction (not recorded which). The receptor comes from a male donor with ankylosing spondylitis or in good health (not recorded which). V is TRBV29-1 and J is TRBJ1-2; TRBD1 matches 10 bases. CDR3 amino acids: CSVEDLTGGGYTF. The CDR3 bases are TGCAGCGTTGAAGACTTGACAGGGGGCGGCTACACCTTC.